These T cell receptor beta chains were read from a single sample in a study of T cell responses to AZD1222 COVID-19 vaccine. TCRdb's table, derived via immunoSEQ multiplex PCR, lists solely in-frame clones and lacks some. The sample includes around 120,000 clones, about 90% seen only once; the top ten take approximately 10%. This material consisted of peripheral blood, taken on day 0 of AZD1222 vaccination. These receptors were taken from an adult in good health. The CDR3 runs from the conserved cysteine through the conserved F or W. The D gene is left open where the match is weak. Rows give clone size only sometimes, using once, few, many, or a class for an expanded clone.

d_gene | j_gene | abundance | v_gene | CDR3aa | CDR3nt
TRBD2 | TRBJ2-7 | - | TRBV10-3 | CAISDVGGKYEQYF | TGTGCCATCAGTGATGTGGGAGGGAAATACGAGCAGTACTTC
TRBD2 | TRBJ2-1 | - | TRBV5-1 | CASSLGGGAVNEQFF | TGCGCCAGCAGCTTGGGCGGGGGGGCCGTAAATGAGCAGTTCTTC
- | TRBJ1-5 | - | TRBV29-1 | CSVRQSNQPQHF | TGCAGCGTTCGCCAGAGCAATCAGCCCCAGCATTTT
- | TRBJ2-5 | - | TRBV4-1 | CASSQGGQQETQYF | TGCGCCAGCAGCCAAGGCGGGCAGCAAGAGACCCAGTACTTC
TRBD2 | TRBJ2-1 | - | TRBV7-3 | CASSPWGGRDEQFF | TGTGCCAGCAGCCCCTGGGGGGGGAGGGATGAGCAGTTCTTC
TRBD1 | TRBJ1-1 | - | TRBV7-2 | CASSLDPGGTEAFF | TGTGCCAGCAGCTTAGATCCAGGGGGCACTGAAGCTTTCTTT
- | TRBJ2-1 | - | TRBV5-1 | CASSLEKAFSYNEQFF | TGCGCCAGCAGCTTGGAAAAGGCATTCTCCTACAATGAGCAGTTCTTC
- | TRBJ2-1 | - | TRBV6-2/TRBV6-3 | CASSYSKNEQFF | TGTGCCAGCAGTTACTCGAAGAATGAGCAGTTCTTC
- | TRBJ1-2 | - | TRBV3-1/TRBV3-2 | CASSQAGFGYTF | TGTGCCAGCAGCCAAGCAGGGTTTGGCTACACCTTC
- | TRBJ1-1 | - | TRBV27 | CASRSNNMNTEAFF | TGTGCCAGCAGAAGCAACAACATGAACACTGAAGCTTTCTTT
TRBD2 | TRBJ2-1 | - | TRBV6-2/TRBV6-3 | CASSHGPGLAGGRKRNEQFF | TGTGCCAGCAGTCACGGGCCGGGACTAGCGGGGGGGCGGAAACGCAATGAGCAGTTCTTC
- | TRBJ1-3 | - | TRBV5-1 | CASSAGTAGNTIYF | TGCGCCAGCAGCGCAGGGACTGCCGGAAACACCATATATTTT
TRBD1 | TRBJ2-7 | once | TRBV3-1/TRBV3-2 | CASSQGQGREQYF | TGTGCCAGCAGCCAAGGACAGGGTCGAGAGCAGTACTTC
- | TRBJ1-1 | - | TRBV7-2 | CASSLGGGFGTTEAFF | TGTGCCAGCAGCTTAGGGGGGGGTTTTGGGACCACTGAAGCTTTCTTT
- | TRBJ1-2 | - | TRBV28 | CASSLRGSDYGYTF | TGTGCCAGCAGTTTAAGGGGTAGCGACTATGGCTACACCTTC
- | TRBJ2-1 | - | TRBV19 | CASSIISSGGSSYNEQFF | TGTGCCAGTAGTATAATCTCGAGCGGCGGGTCGTCATACAATGAGCAGTTCTTC
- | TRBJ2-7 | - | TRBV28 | CASYGTGSPYEQYF | TGTGCCAGCTATGGGACGGGTTCTCCCTACGAGCAGTACTTC
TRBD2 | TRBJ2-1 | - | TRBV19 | CASSPPAGGGVEQFF | TGTGCCAGTAGCCCTCCAGCGGGGGGCGGAGTTGAGCAGTTCTTC
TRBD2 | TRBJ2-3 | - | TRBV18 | CASSQASGQADTQYF | TGTGCCAGCTCACAGGCTAGCGGCCAAGCAGATACGCAGTATTTT
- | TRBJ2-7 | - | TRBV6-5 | CASSPRGSYEQYF | TGTGCCAGCAGCCCACGAGGTTCCTACGAGCAGTACTTC
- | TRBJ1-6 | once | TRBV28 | CASKARGSVGSPLHF | TGTGCCAGCAAGGCGAGGGGGTCGGTGGGCTCACCCCTCCACTTT
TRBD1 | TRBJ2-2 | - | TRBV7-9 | CASSPGTGASSITGELFF | TGTGCCAGCAGCCCCGGGACAGGGGCCTCTTCTATTACCGGGGAGCTGTTTTTT
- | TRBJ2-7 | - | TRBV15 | CATSRDRRKIYEQYF | TGTGCCACCAGCAGAGATCGGCGGAAAATCTACGAGCAGTACTTC
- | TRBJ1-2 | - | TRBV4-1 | CASSQPGTAVDGYTF | TGCGCCAGCAGCCAACCCGGGACCGCTGTCGATGGCTACACCTTC
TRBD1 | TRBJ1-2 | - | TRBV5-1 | CASSGGTGSLYGYTF | TGCGCCAGCAGCGGCGGGACAGGGTCCCTCTATGGCTACACCTTC
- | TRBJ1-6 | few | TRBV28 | CASSLGSGARSSYNSPLHF | TGTGCCAGCAGTTTAGGTTCAGGGGCCAGGAGCTCCTATAATTCACCCCTCCACTTT
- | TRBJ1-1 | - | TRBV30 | CAWSAGLSTEAFF | TGTGCCTGGAGTGCAGGGTTAAGCACTGAAGCTTTCTTT
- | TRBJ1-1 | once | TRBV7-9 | CASSPADRFNTEAFF | TGTGCCAGCAGCCCGGCGGACAGATTTAACACTGAAGCTTTCTTT
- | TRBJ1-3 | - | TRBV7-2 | CASSSLGWNSGNTIYF | TGTGCCAGCAGCTCCTTAGGGTGGAACTCTGGAAACACCATATATTTT
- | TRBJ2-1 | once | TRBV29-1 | CSVDGIDGSSYNEQFF | TGCAGCGTTGACGGGATCGATGGGAGCTCCTACAATGAGCAGTTCTTC
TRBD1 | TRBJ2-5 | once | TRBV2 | CASTKGQWGETQYF | TGTGCCAGCACTAAGGGACAGTGGGGAGAGACCCAGTACTTC
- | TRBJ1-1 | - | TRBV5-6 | CASSWGGQGWNTEAFF | TGTGCCAGCAGCTGGGGGGGACAAGGATGGAACACTGAAGCTTTCTTT
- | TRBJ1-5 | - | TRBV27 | CASSFRPRNQPQHF | TGTGCCAGCAGTTTCAGACCCCGCAATCAGCCCCAGCATTTT
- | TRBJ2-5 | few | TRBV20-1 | CSAIQETQYF | TGCAGTGCTATCCAAGAGACCCAGTACTTC
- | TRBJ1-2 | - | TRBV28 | CASSETDGSNYGYTF | TGTGCCAGCAGTGAAACGGACGGTTCTAACTATGGCTACACCTTC
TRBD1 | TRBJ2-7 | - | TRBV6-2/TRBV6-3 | CASSRQGGSEQYF | TGTGCCAGCAGTAGACAGGGTGGTTCCGAGCAGTACTTC
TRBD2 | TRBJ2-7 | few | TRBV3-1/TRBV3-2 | CASSQDGGSNEQYF | TGTGCCAGCAGCCAAGACGGCGGGAGCAACGAGCAGTACTTC
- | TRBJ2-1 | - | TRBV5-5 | CASSSGGQLPYNEQFF | TGTGCCAGCAGCTCGGGGGGACAGCTTCCCTACAATGAGCAGTTCTTC
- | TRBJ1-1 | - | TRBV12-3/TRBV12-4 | CASGETANTEAFF | TGTGCCAGCGGGGAGACAGCGAACACTGAAGCTTTCTTT
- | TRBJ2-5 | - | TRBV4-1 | CASSQDLAAGRETQYF | TGCGCCAGCAGCCAAGATCTGGCAGCCGGCCGGGAGACCCAGTACTTC
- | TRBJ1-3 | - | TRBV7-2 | CASSLERTLPGNTIYF | TGTGCCAGCAGCTTAGAACGGACATTACCTGGAAACACCATATATTTT
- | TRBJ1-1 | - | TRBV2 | CASSQLFMNTEAFF | TGTGCCAGCAGCCAGTTATTCATGAACACTGAAGCTTTCTTT